A single sample gave rise to the 14 T cell receptor beta chains below, sequenced in a study of diagnostic markers for celiac disease. TCRdb reanalyzed the reads, giving one entry per CDR3 protein sequence and no DNA. This table holds roughly 5,700 distinct CDR3 sequences. Sequencing was carried out using either unsorted cells or a sorted T cell fraction (not recorded which). These receptors were collected from a human donor. This table probably holds off-target reads from a library built for another chain.

J is TRBJ1-1 and V is TRBV12-3 or TRBV12-4. The CDR3 runs to 13 residues. This CDR3 is CASSRLMGTEAFF.

This chain joins TRBV20-1 and TRBJ1-1. The CDR3 loop spans 12 amino acids. The V gene's germline CDR1 is DFQATT and CDR2 SNEGSKA (reference sequence). The CDR3 sequence: CSARESGVAAFF.

This clonotype is deemed medium-sized by its frequency. The CDR3 is CASSEPTLAKNIQYF. V gene TRBV6-1 combines with J gene TRBJ2-4. The CDR3 extends over 15 amino acids. The V gene's germline CDR1 is MNHNS and CDR2 SASEGT.

This clonotype is classed as medium-sized by frequency. J is TRBJ2-2 and V is TRBV29-1; TCRdb returns TRBD2, unconfirmable since there is no DNA. The CDR3 consists of 14 residues. The germline gives CDR1 SQVTM, CDR2 ANQGSEA. The CDR3 sequence: CSGTGGGGTGELFF.

The V gene is TRBV5-1, the J gene TRBJ1-1; there is no DNA to check the TCRdb D call of TRBD1. This CDR3 comprises 20 residues. Per the germline V gene, CDR1 is SGHRS and CDR2 is YFSETQ. This chain's CDR3 is CASSLAPPRGKGSGNTEAFF.

V gene TRBV24-1 combines with J gene TRBJ1-3; the D gene TCRdb calls, TRBD1, cannot be checked with no DNA. The V gene's germline CDR1 is KGHDR and CDR2 SFDVKD. This CDR3 has 16 amino acids. CDR3: CATDISQGSSGNTIYF.

By frequency, this clonotype is medium-sized. V is TRBV12-3 or TRBV12-4 and J is TRBJ2-1; lacking DNA, the TRBD2 call made by TCRdb goes unchecked. The CDR3 is 14 amino acids. The CDR3 region is CASSWTSGDNEQFF.

In terms of frequency, this clonotype is medium-sized. The chain recombines TRBV3-1 with TRBJ2-2; lacking DNA, the TRBD1 call made by TCRdb goes unchecked. Germline V lookup: CDR1 LGHDT, CDR2 YNNKEL (reference sequence). This CDR3 spans 15 amino acids. The CDR3 loop is CASSHPYPNTGELFF.

The gene calls are TRBV19 and TRBJ1-5; the D call of TRBD1 rests on TCRdb alone, since no DNA is present to check it. This CDR3 has 15 residues. Germline CDR1 reads LNHDA; CDR2 reads SQIVND (reference sequence). CDR3 sequence reads: CASSISGTGNSPQHF.

This clonotype ranks as medium-sized in terms of frequency. The V call is TRBV5-6, the J call TRBJ2-2; TCRdb's D gene call, TRBD1, goes unchecked for lack of DNA. Germline CDR1 and CDR2: SGHDT and YYEEEE. There are 16 residues in the CDR3. CDR3 sequence reads: CASSLAETGNTGELFF. Combining the CDR3 with reference TRBV5-6 and TRBJ2-2 gives the whole variable domain DAGVTQSPTHLIKTRGQQVTLRCSPKSGHDTVSWYQQALGQGPQFIFQYYEEEERQRGNFPDRFSGHQFPNYSSELNVNALLLGDSALYLCASSLAETGNTGELFFGEGSRLTVL.

This clonotype is called large based on its frequency. The V call is TRBV11-3, the J call TRBJ2-1; without DNA, the TCRdb call of TRBD1 cannot be checked. CDR1 SGHNT and CDR2 YENEEA come from the germline V gene. CDR3 size: 17 residues. The CDR3: CASSSLDRGGPYNEQFF.

The chain uses TRBV6-2 or TRBV6-3 and TRBJ1-2; checking the TCRdb D call of TRBD1 is not possible without DNA. The CDR3 contains 13 residues. Germline V gene data show CDR1 as MNHEY and CDR2 as SVGEGT. CDR3: CASSPDGDYGYTF.

CDR3 sequence reads: CASSLSSGQRAEQYF. The chain has TRBV7-2 and TRBJ2-7; the TCRdb call, TRBD1, lacks DNA for checking. In germline, CDR1 is SGHTA, CDR2 FQGNSA. The CDR3 is 15 amino acids.

Measured by frequency, this clonotype is medium-sized (0.01 to 0.1%). V and J are TRBV7-9 and TRBJ2-5. The CDR3 length is 13 residues. Germline V gives CDR1 SEHNR, CDR2 FQNEAQ (reference sequence). The CDR3 protein is CASSLVGQETQYF. Based on the CDR3 plus reference TRBV7-9 and TRBJ2-5, the full variable domain is DTGVSQNPRHKITKRGQNVTFRCDPISEHNRLYWYRQTLGQGPEFLTYFQNEAQLEKSRLLSDRFSAERPKGSFSTLEIQRTEQGDSAMYLCASSLVGQETQYFGPGTRLLVL.